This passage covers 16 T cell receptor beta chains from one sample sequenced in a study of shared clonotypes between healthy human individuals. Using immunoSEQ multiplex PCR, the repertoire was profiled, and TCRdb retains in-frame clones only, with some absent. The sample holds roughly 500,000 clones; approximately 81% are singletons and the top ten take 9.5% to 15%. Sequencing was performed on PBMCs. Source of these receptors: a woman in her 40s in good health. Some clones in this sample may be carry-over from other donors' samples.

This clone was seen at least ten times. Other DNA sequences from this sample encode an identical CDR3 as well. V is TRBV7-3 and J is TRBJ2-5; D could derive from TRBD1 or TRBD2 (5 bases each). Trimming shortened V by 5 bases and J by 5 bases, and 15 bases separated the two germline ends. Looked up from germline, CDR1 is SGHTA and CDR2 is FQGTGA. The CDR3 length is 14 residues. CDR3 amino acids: CASSLGRRGETQYF. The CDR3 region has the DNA TGTGCCAGCAGCCTCGGTCGACGGGGCGAGACCCAGTACTTC.

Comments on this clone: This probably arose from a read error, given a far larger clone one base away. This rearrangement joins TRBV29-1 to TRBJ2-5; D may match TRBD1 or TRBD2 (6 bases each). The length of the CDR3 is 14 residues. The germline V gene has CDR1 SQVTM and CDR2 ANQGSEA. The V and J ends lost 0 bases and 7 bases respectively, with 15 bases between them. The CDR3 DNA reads TGCAGCGTTGAAGATAGGGGGACTGGAGGGACCCAGTACTTC. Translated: CSVEDRGTGGTQYF.

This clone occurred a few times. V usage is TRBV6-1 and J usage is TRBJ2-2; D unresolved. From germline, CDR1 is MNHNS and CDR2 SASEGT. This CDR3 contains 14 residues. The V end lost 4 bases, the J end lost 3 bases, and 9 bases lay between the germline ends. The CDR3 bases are TGTGCCAGCAGTGGTGCTCTGGACACCGGGGAGCTGTTTTTT. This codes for CASSGALDTGELFF.

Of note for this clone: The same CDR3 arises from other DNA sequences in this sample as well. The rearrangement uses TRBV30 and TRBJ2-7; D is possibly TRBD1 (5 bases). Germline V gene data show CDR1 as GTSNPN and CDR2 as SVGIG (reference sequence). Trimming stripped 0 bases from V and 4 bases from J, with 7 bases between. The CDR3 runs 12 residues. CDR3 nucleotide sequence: TGTGCCTGGAGTGTACAGGCTTACGAGCAGTACTTC. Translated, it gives CAWSVQAYEQYF.

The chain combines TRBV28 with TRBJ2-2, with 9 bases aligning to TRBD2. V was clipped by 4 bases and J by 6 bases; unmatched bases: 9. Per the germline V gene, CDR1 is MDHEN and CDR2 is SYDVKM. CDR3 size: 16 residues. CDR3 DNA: TGTGCCAGCAGTTCGCCGGGACTAGCCGGTGCCGGGGAGCTGTTTTTT. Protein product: CASSSPGLAGAGELFF.

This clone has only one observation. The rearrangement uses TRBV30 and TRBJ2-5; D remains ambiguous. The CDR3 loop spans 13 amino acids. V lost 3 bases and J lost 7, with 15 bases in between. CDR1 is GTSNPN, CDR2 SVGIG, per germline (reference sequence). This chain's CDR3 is CAWSLTAATTQYF. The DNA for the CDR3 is TGTGCCTGGAGCCTTACCGCCGCCACGACCCAGTACTTC.

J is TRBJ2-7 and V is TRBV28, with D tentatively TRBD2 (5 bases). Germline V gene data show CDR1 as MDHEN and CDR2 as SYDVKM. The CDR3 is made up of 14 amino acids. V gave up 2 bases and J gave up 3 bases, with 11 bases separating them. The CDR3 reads CASSLRSGLYEQYF. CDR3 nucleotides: TGTGCCAGCAGTTTAAGGAGCGGCCTCTACGAGCAGTACTTC.

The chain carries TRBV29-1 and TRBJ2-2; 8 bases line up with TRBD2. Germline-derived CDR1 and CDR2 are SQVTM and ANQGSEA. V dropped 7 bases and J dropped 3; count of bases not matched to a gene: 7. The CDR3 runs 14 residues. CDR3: CSASGSGDTGELFF. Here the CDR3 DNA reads TGCAGCGCCAGCGGGAGTGGCGACACCGGGGAGCTGTTTTTT.

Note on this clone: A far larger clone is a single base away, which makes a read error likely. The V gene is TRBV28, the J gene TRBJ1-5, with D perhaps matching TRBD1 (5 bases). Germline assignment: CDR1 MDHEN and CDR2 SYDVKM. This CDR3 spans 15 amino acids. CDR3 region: CAGSLGGVGDQPQHF. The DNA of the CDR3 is TGTGCCGGCAGTTTAGGCGGCGTGGGGGATCAGCCCCAGCATTTT. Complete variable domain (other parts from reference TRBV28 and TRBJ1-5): DVKVTQSSRYLVKRTGEKVFLECVQDMDHENMFWYRQDPGLGLRLIYFSYDVKMKEKGDIPEGYSVSREKKERFSLILESASTNQTSMYLCAGSLGGVGDQPQHFGDGTRLSIL.

The CDR3 spells CASSFGTYEQYF. CDR3 bases: TGTGCCAGCAGCTTTGGGACTTACGAGCAGTACTTC. This chain joins TRBV7-2 and TRBJ2-7; perhaps TRBD2 as D (6 bases). V lost 3 bases and J lost 4, with 7 bases in between. The CDR3 loop spans 12 amino acids. CDR1 and CDR2 (germline): SGHTA, FQGNSA.

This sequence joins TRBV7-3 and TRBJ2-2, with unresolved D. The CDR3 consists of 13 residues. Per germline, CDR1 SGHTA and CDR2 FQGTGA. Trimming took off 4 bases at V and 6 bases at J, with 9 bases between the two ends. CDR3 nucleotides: TGTGCCAGCAGCTCTTATTCCGCCGGGGAGCTGTTTTTT. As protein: CASSSYSAGELFF.

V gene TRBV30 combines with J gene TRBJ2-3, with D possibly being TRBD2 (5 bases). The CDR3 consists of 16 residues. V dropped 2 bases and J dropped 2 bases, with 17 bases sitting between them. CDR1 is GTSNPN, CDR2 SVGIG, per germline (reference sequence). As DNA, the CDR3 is TGTGCCTGGAGTACTCGAGCGGTGAGGACCACAGATACGCAGTATTTT. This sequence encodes CAWSTRAVRTTDTQYF. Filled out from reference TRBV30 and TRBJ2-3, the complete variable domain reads SQTIHQWPATLVQPVGSPLSLECTVEGTSNPNLYWYRQAAGRGLQLLFYSVGIGQISSEVPQNLSASRPQDRQFILSSKKLLLSDSGFYLCAWSTRAVRTTDTQYFGPGTRLTVL.

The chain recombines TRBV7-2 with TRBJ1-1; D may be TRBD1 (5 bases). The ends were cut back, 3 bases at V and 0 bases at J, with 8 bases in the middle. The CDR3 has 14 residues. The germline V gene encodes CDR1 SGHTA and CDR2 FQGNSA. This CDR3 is CASSFGHLNTEAFF. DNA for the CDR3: TGTGCCAGCAGCTTCGGACATTTGAACACTGAAGCTTTCTTT.

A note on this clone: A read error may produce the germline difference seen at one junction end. CDR3 bases: TGTGCATGGAGCGCCAGTCTTACCTCAACCTTGGGCACTGAAGCTGTCTTT. It encodes CAWSASLTSTLGTEAVF. J is TRBJ1-1 and V is TRBV30, with D hard to call. The CDR3 is 17 residues long. Per the germline V gene, CDR1 is GTSNPN and CDR2 is SVGIG (reference sequence).

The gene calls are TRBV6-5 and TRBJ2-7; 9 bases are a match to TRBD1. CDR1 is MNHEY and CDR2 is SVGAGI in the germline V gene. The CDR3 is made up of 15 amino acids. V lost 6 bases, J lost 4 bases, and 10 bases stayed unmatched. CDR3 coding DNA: TGTGCCAGCAGCCAAAGACAGGGGGGACTATACGAGCAGTACTTC. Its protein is CASSQRQGGLYEQYF.

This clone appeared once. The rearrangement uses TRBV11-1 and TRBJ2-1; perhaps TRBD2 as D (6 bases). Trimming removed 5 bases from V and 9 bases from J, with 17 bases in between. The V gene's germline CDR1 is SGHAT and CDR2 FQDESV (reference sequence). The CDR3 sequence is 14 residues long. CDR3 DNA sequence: TGTGCCAGCAGCCCCCCGGATCGGGGAGGTGAGCAGTTCTTC. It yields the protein CASSPPDRGGEQFF.